Listed below are T cell receptor beta chains from one sample, sequenced in a study of T-cell reconstitution after alpha-beta-depleted transplantation in children. TCRdb called the PCR reads again in MiXCR, with one record for every CDR3 protein. The data contain a few hundred thousand distinct CDR3 sequences, 27% of them singletons. Specimen: PBMCs, collected before TCRalphabeta/CD19-depleted stem cell transplant. The receptor set was obtained from a boy under three years old with Wiskott-Aldrich syndrome, due to receive a stem cell transplant. The CDR3 runs from the conserved cysteine through the conserved F or W. D genes are given only for firm matches. The size of a clone is reported for some rows only, either as once, few or many, or as a class for expanded clones.

clone size,J gene,V gene,D gene,CDR3 protein,CDR3 DNA
few,TRBJ2-1,TRBV20-1,.,CSASGSSRYNEQFF,TGCAGTGCTAGTGGTAGCAGCCGGTACAATGAGCAGTTCTTC
.,TRBJ2-1,TRBV5-6,.,CASSFSRAGNNEQFF,TGTGCCAGCAGCTTTAGCCGAGCAGGGAACAATGAGCAGTTCTTC
many,TRBJ2-1,TRBV2,.,CASSGRGSYNEQFF,TGTGCCAGCAGTGGTAGAGGGAGTTACAATGAGCAGTTCTTC
.,TRBJ2-3,TRBV20-1,.,CSARLRSSTDTQYF,TGCAGTGCTAGATTGCGGTCTAGCACAGATACGCAGTATTTT
.,TRBJ2-3,TRBV20-1,.,CSASPGQSTDTQYF,TGCAGTGCTTCTCCGGGACAAAGCACAGATACGCAGTATTTT
.,TRBJ1-3,TRBV5-1,TRBD1,CASSFRGQPGNTIYF,TGCGCCAGCAGCTTCCGGGGACAGCCTGGAAACACCATATATTTT
few,TRBJ2-7,TRBV5-1,TRBD1,CASSPRGQGRAYEQYF,TGCGCCAGCAGCCCTCGCGGACAGGGGAGGGCCTACGAGCAGTACTTC
.,TRBJ1-2,TRBV12-3/TRBV12-4,.,CASSHRVSYGYTF,TGTGCCAGCAGTCACCGGGTCTCCTATGGCTACACCTTC
.,TRBJ2-5,TRBV14,.,CASSQDLVLTQYF,TGTGCCAGCAGCCAAGATCTCGTCTTGACCCAGTACTTC
few,TRBJ2-1,TRBV15,.,CATSRDGGGDEQFF,TGTGCCACCAGCAGAGACGGAGGGGGAGATGAGCAGTTCTTC
.,TRBJ2-1,TRBV3-1,TRBD2,CASSQWTSGRSSYNEQFF,TGTGCCAGCAGCCAATGGACTAGCGGGAGGAGCTCCTACAATGAGCAGTTCTTC
.,TRBJ1-5,TRBV7-2,.,CASSLVPGVGNQPQHF,TGTGCCAGCAGCTTAGTCCCTGGAGTAGGCAATCAGCCCCAGCATTTT
.,TRBJ1-1,TRBV5-1,.,CASSLWRVNTEAFF,TGCGCCAGCAGCTTGTGGAGGGTAAACACTGAAGCTTTCTTT
.,TRBJ2-1,TRBV20-1,.,CSVVRAGTYNEQFF,TGCAGTGTAGTTCGTGCGGGGACCTACAATGAGCAGTTCTTC
few,TRBJ2-5,TRBV6-6,.,CASTPPGQETQYF,TGTGCCAGCACCCCTCCGGGGCAAGAGACCCAGTACTTC
many,TRBJ2-1,TRBV5-1,TRBD2,CASSFIGAGGANEQFF,TGCGCCAGCAGCTTCATTGGGGCGGGAGGGGCGAATGAGCAGTTCTTC
few,TRBJ2-5,TRBV29-1,.,CSVLRGETQYF,TGCAGCGTGCTCCGAGGAGAGACCCAGTACTTC
.,TRBJ2-1,TRBV11-2,TRBD2,CASSLVFSGSSYNEQFF,TGTGCCAGCAGCTTAGTCTTTAGCGGGAGCTCCTACAATGAGCAGTTCTTC
.,TRBJ2-1,TRBV5-1,.,CASSSYRNEQFF,TGCGCCAGCAGCTCTTACCGGAATGAGCAGTTCTTC
.,TRBJ1-5,TRBV12-3/TRBV12-4,TRBD1,CASSSPGTENQPQHF,TGTGCCAGCAGTTCGCCCGGGACAGAAAATCAGCCCCAGCATTTT
.,TRBJ1-6,TRBV20-1,TRBD1,CSAGDRVTLHF,TGCAGTGCAGGGGACAGGGTGACCCTCCACTTT
few,TRBJ1-5,TRBV18,.,CASSPSFYQPQHF,TGTGCCAGCTCACCATCTTTTTATCAGCCCCAGCATTTT
few,TRBJ2-1,TRBV21-1,.,CASSKEPDNEQFF,TGTGCCAGCAGCAAAGAGCCAGACAATGAGCAGTTCTTC
few,TRBJ1-1,TRBV2,.,CASSQGITSTEAFF,TGTGCCAGCAGTCAGGGGATTACTAGCACTGAAGCTTTCTTT
once,TRBJ2-1,TRBV6-5,TRBD2,CASSSASGRNDQFF,TGTGCCAGCAGTTCGGCTAGCGGGAGGAATGACCAGTTCTTC
few,TRBJ2-5,TRBV5-5,TRBD1,CASSFPGTEETQYF,TGTGCCAGCAGCTTCCCCGGGACAGAAGAGACCCAGTACTTC
.,TRBJ2-1,TRBV5-1,.,CASSPIARADNEQFF,TGCGCCAGCAGCCCGATAGCACGGGCTGACAATGAGCAGTTCTTC
few,TRBJ2-5,TRBV10-3,.,CAISEKRETQYF,TGTGCCATCAGTGAAAAGCGTGAGACCCAGTACTTC
.,TRBJ1-4,TRBV20-1,.,CSAWGRGGDGTNEKLFF,TGCAGCGCTTGGGGTCGGGGCGGGGACGGCACCAATGAAAAACTGTTTTTT
.,TRBJ2-1,TRBV27,.,CASSKKPGNEQFF,TGTGCCAGCAGCAAAAAGCCCGGCAATGAGCAGTTCTTC
few,TRBJ2-7,TRBV5-1,TRBD2,CASSWGLAGEDEQYF,TGCGCCAGCAGCTGGGGACTAGCGGGAGAGGACGAGCAGTACTTC
few,TRBJ2-7,TRBV5-1,TRBD2,CASSLTWGRDYEQYF,TGCGCCAGCAGTCTTACCTGGGGGAGGGACTACGAGCAGTACTTC
.,TRBJ1-6,TRBV6-1,.,CASNWGGENSPLHF,TGTGCCAGCAACTGGGGGGGGGAAAATTCACCCCTCCACTTT
.,TRBJ1-1,TRBV19,TRBD1,CASRQGARDTEAFF,TGTGCCAGCAGACAGGGGGCAAGGGACACTGAAGCTTTCTTT
.,TRBJ1-5,TRBV12-3/TRBV12-4,.,CASSLALIKPQHF,TGTGCCAGCAGTTTAGCATTGATCAAGCCCCAGCATTTT